Following are 23 T cell receptor beta chains from one sample sequenced in a study of OX40 agonist ivuxolimab in advanced cancers. The data were produced by immunoSEQ multiplex PCR, yet TCRdb's version contains in-frame clones alone and is incomplete. The sample has approximately 32,000 clones; roughly 83% are singletons. Sequences were derived from CD4+ or CD8+ T cells sorted from blood, sampled in a trial of the OX40 agonist ivuxolimab. Source of these receptors: an adult with an advanced solid tumor such as melanoma, head and neck, liver or kidney cancer.

The chain carries TRBV15 and TRBJ2-2, with TRBD1 identical over 12 bases. CDR1 is LNHNV and CDR2 is YYDKDF in the germline V gene (reference sequence). J was trimmed by 9 bases and V by 8 bases; bases with no gene match: 7. This CDR3 has 14 residues. The DNA of the CDR3 is TGTGCCACCGGTCGGGACAGGGGGCTCCGGGAGCTGTTTTTT. Its translation: CATGRDRGLRELFF.

The rearrangement links TRBV6-1 to TRBJ2-2; 14 bases fit TRBD2. The CDR3 spans 16 residues. V was clipped by 4 bases and J by 5 bases; unmatched bases: 3. CDR1 MNHNS and CDR2 SASEGT come from the germline V gene. DNA of the CDR3: TGTGCCAGCAGTGGTCGACTAGCGGGAGGGACCGGGGAGCTGTTTTTT. Residues: CASSGRLAGGTGELFF.

The J gene is TRBJ2-7, the V gene TRBV7-9; perhaps TRBD1 as D (5 bases). CDR3 length: 13 amino acids. The germline CDR1 and CDR2 sequences are SEHNR and FQNEAQ (reference sequence). Trimming took 8 bases from V and 2 from J, leaving 13 bases between them. The CDR3 nucleotides read TGTGCCAGCGGGTCCGACAGTACCTACGAGCAGTACTTC. Its translation: CASGSDSTYEQYF.

The rearrangement links TRBV4-1 to TRBJ2-5, with D perhaps assigned TRBD1 or TRBD2 (5 bases each). CDR3 length: 13 amino acids. Trimming removed 1 base at V and 5 bases at J, with 8 bases between. The germline CDR1 and CDR2 sequences are MGHRA and YSYEKL. CDR3 residues: CASSQGGTETQYF. The CDR3 DNA sequence: TGCGCCAGCAGCCAAGGGGGGACGGAGACCCAGTACTTC.

This clone was observed a handful of times. This chain uses TRBV6-6 with TRBJ1-1; D gene uncertain. Germline V gene sequence: CDR1 MNHNY, CDR2 SVGAGI (reference sequence). The CDR3 sequence is 12 residues long. V lost 0 bases to trimming and J lost 4 bases, with 3 bases between them. CDR3 DNA: TGTGCCAGCAGTTACTCCTCCACTGAAGCTTTCTTT. Translation: CASSYSSTEAFF.

The gene calls are TRBV7-6 and TRBJ2-7; D is perhaps TRBD1 (5 bases). The V and J ends lost 4 bases and 2 bases respectively, with 12 bases between them. Germline assignment: CDR1 SGHVS and CDR2 FNYEAQ. The CDR3 totals 14 residues. The CDR3 is CASSSPPQAYEQYF. The DNA for the CDR3 is TGTGCCAGCAGCTCCCCCCCACAGGCCTACGAGCAGTACTTC.

On this clone itself: Its ends do not fully match the called genes, so a read error is possible. Additional DNA sequences in this sample encode the identical CDR3. This chain uses TRBV7-6 with TRBJ2-3, with TRBD2 matching 11 bases. The germline CDR1 and CDR2 sequences are SGHVS and FNYEAQ. The CDR3 extends over 16 amino acids. For the CDR3, the DNA is TGTGCCAGCAGCTTAACGACTAGCGGGATAAGGGATACACAGTATTTT. This codes for CASSLTTSGIRDTQYF.

This clone was seen a single time. The rearrangement uses TRBV13 and TRBJ1-2, with a weak D call TRBD1 (5 bases). The CDR3 sequence is 18 residues long. Trimming shortened V by 0 bases and J by 4 bases, and 21 bases separated the two germline ends. Germline loops: CDR1 PRHDT, CDR2 FYEKMQ (reference sequence). The CDR3 DNA reads TGTGCCAGCAGCTTAGGTGGGCAGGGTATCGTTCCGAGCTATGGCTACACCTTC. Protein product: CASSLGGQGIVPSYGYTF.

V is TRBV2 and J is TRBJ2-2, with 8 bases lining up with TRBD1. Germline CDR1 and CDR2: SNHLY and FYNNEI. The V gene end was trimmed by 5 bases and the J gene end by 4 bases; junction bases not matched to a gene: 6. The CDR3 covers 15 residues. DNA of the CDR3: TGTGCCAGCAGTCTCAGGGGGCGGGTCACCGGGGAGCTGTTTTTT. It is translated as CASSLRGRVTGELFF. Drawing the rest from reference TRBV2 and TRBJ2-2, the complete variable domain is EPEVTQTPSHQVTQMGQEVILRCVPISNHLYFYWYRQILGQKVEFLVSFYNNEISEKSEIFDDQFSVERPDGSNFTLKIRSTKLEDSAMYFCASSLRGRVTGELFFGEGSRLTVL.

The chain links TRBV7-8 to TRBJ2-1; no clear D gene. With 1 base removed from V and 6 bases from J, the gap between germline ends came to 19 bases. The CDR3 loop spans 17 amino acids. Germline lookup yields CDR1 SGHVS and CDR2 FQNEAQ. The CDR3 protein is CASSLDVRSAIANEQFF. CDR3 coding DNA: TGTGCCAGCAGCTTAGACGTCCGGAGCGCTATAGCCAATGAGCAGTTCTTC.

The V call is TRBV28, the J call TRBJ2-7; 7 positions agree with TRBD1. From germline, CDR1 is MDHEN and CDR2 SYDVKM. After removal of 7 bases from V and 3 bases from J, the junction contained 3 bases not matched to a gene. The CDR3 contains 12 residues. The CDR3 coding sequence is TGTGCCAGCAAAGGGGGCCGCTACGAGCAGTACTTC. This encodes CASKGGRYEQYF.

On this clone itself: One junction end does not reproduce the germline sequence, and a read error may be involved. This chain joins TRBV28 and TRBJ2-7, with 7 positions matching TRBD1. There are 13 residues in the CDR3. Germline V gene data show CDR1 as MDHEN and CDR2 as SYDVKM. CDR3 nucleotides: TGTGCCAGCAGTTTACCTGGACAGGCGGACCGCCACTTC. Encoded protein: CASSLPGQADRHF.

J is TRBJ1-2 and V is TRBV5-5, with D unclear. Per germline, CDR1 SGHKS and CDR2 YYEKEE (reference sequence). This CDR3 has 13 residues. The V end lost 0 bases, the J end lost 5 bases, and 8 bases lay between the germline ends. The CDR3 DNA sequence: TGTGCCAGCAGCTTGGAGGGCGCGTATGGCTACACCTTC. The encoded protein is CASSLEGAYGYTF.

The CDR3 spells CASSLLARTDTQYF. The CDR3, as DNA: TGTGCCAGCAGTTTATTAGCGAGGACAGATACGCAGTATTTT. This rearrangement joins TRBV27 to TRBJ2-3; perhaps TRBD2 as D (5 bases). The V and J ends lost 1 base and 3 bases respectively, with 8 bases between them. From germline, CDR1 is MNHEY and CDR2 SMNVEV (reference sequence). The CDR3 runs to 14 residues.

The genes are TRBV6-4 and TRBJ1-1; D gene unclear. The CDR3 runs to 10 residues. Trimming pared 10 bases from V and 1 base from J, leaving 4 bases between. CDR1 and CDR2 (germline): MRHNA, SNTAGT. The CDR3 DNA is TGTGCCACTACGAACACTGAAGCTTTCTTT. Amino acids: CATTNTEAFF.

This sequence joins TRBV7-3 and TRBJ2-3; the match to TRBD2 covers 12 bases. CDR1 and CDR2 (germline): SGHTA, FQGTGA. The V segment lost 2 bases and the J segment 6 bases; nucleotides outside the gene matches: 3. The CDR3 loop spans 15 amino acids. The CDR3 loop reads CASSLLAGGEDTQYF. As DNA, the CDR3 is TGTGCCAGCAGCTTACTAGCGGGAGGGGAGGATACGCAGTATTTT. The full variable domain, in which reference TRBV7-3 and TRBJ2-3 provide the parts outside the CDR3, is GAGVSQTPSNKVTEKGKYVELRCDPISGHTALYWYRQSLGQGPEFLIYFQGTGAADDSGLPNDRFFAVRPEGSVSTLKIQRTERGDSAVYLCASSLLAGGEDTQYFGPGTRLTVL.

The chain links TRBV5-1 to TRBJ2-2, with 10 positions matching TRBD2. After removal of 4 bases from V and 6 bases from J, the junction contained 6 bases not matched to a gene. The germline gives CDR1 SGHRS, CDR2 YFSETQ. CDR3 size: 15 residues. The CDR3 nucleotides read TGCGCCAGCAGCACAGCGGGGGGGCCTTCCGGGGAGCTGTTTTTT. Amino acid sequence: CASSTAGGPSGELFF. The variable domain in full, with the rest retrieved from reference TRBV5-1 and TRBJ2-2, is KAGVTQTPRYLIKTRGQQVTLSCSPISGHRSVSWYQQTPGQGLQFLFEYFSETQRNKGNFPGRFSGRQFSNSRSEMNVSTLELGDSALYLCASSTAGGPSGELFFGEGSRLTVL.

The chain employs TRBV28 and TRBJ2-1, with D perhaps assigned TRBD1 or TRBD2 (6 bases each). The germline V gene has CDR1 MDHEN and CDR2 SYDVKM. V lost 4 bases, J lost 3 bases, and 16 bases lay in between. The CDR3 runs 16 residues. CDR3 residues: CASSSGGGPVYNEQFF. The CDR3 nucleotides read TGTGCCAGCAGTTCAGGAGGGGGGCCGGTCTACAATGAGCAGTTCTTC.

This CDR3 reads CASGFQRTDTQYF. CDR3 DNA sequence: TGTGCCAGCGGGTTTCAGAGAACAGATACGCAGTATTTT. This chain links TRBV6-5 with TRBJ2-3; D gene unclear. The germline V and J ends were trimmed by 8 bases and 3 bases, with 12 bases remaining between them. Germline lookup yields CDR1 MNHEY and CDR2 SVGAGI. CDR3 length equals 13 residues.

This clone was picked up a small number of times. V usage is TRBV4-3 and J usage is TRBJ2-3, with D perhaps given as TRBD1 or TRBD2 (5 bases each). Trimming took 1 base from V and 4 from J, leaving 9 bases between them. Germline V lookup: CDR1 LGHNA, CDR2 YSLEER. The CDR3 covers 14 residues. This chain's CDR3 is CASSQGGTADTQYF. The CDR3 DNA reads as TGCGCCAGCAGCCAAGGGGGGACGGCAGATACGCAGTATTTT.

J is TRBJ2-1 and V is TRBV28, with TRBD1 identical over 8 bases. Losses at the gene ends were 6 bases for V and 1 base for J; bases not matched to a gene: 8. From germline, CDR1 is MDHEN and CDR2 SYDVKM. The CDR3 is 16 residues long. The CDR3 loop reads CASRAGGQGSYNEQFF. As DNA, the CDR3 is TGTGCCAGCAGGGCTGGCGGACAGGGATCCTACAATGAGCAGTTCTTC.

The chain employs TRBV9 and TRBJ2-7, with no clear D. The CDR3 contains 11 residues. Per the germline V gene, CDR1 is SGDLS and CDR2 is YYNGEE. V lost 2 bases, J lost 6 bases, and 6 bases lay in between. CDR3 coding DNA: TGTGCCAGCAGCGTGGGTACCGAGCAGTACTTC. Amino acid sequence: CASSVGTEQYF.

This clone was observed once. The genes are TRBV7-9 and TRBJ2-3; 10 nucleotides agree with TRBD2. CDR1 is SEHNR and CDR2 is FQNEAQ in the germline V gene (reference sequence). The CDR3 sequence is 11 residues long. The V gene end was trimmed by 6 bases and the J gene end by 11 bases; junction bases not matched to a gene: 2. CDR3 sequence (DNA): TGTGCCAGCAGTCCTAGCGGGAGGCAGTATTTT. Residues: CASSPSGRQYF.